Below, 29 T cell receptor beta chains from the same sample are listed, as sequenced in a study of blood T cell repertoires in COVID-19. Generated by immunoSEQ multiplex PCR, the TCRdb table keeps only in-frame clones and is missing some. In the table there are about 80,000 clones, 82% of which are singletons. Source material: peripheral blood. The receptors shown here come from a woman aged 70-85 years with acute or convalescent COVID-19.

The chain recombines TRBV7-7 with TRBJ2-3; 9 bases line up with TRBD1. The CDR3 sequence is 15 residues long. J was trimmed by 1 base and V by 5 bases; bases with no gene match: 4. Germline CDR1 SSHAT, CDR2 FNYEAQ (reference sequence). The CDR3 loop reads CASSLRQGGTDTQYF. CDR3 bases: TGTGCCAGCAGCCTCCGACAGGGGGGCACAGATACGCAGTATTTT.

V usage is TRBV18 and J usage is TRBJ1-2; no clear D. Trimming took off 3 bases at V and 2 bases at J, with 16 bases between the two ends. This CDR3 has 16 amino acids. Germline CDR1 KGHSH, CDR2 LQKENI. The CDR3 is CASSPGSDRRNYGYTF. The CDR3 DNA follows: TGTGCCAGCTCACCCGGGAGTGATAGGAGGAACTATGGCTACACCTTC.

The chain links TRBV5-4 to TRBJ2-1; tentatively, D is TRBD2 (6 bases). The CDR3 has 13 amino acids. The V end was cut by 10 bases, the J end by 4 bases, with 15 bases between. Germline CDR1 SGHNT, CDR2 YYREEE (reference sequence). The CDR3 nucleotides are TGTGCCGCACAGGAGGGGTCTTACAATGAGCAGTTCTTC. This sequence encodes CAAQEGSYNEQFF.

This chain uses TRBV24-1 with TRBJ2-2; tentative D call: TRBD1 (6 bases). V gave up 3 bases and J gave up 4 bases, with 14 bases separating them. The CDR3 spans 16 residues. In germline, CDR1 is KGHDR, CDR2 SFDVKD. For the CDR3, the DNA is TGTGCCACCAGTGATCCGAAGGACAGAGGCACCGGGGAGCTGTTTTTT. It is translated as CATSDPKDRGTGELFF.

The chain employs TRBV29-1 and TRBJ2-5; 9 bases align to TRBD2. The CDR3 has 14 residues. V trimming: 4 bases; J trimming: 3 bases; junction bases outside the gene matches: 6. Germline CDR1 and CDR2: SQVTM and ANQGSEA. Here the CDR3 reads CSVVSASGKETQYF. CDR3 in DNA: TGCAGCGTTGTGAGCGCTAGCGGGAAAGAGACCCAGTACTTC.

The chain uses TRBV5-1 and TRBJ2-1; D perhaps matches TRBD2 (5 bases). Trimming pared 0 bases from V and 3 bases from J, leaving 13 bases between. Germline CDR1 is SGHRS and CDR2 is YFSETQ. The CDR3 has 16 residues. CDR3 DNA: TGCGCCAGCAGCTTGGTGAGGGCGAGTCTCTACAATGAGCAGTTCTTC. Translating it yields CASSLVRASLYNEQFF. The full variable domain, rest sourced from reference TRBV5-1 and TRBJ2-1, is KAGVTQTPRYLIKTRGQQVTLSCSPISGHRSVSWYQQTPGQGLQFLFEYFSETQRNKGNFPGRFSGRQFSNSRSEMNVSTLELGDSALYLCASSLVRASLYNEQFFGPGTRLTVL.

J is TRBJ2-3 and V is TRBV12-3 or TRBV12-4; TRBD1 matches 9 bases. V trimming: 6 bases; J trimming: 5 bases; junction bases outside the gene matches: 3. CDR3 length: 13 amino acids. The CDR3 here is CASRETGGDTQYF. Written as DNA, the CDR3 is TGTGCCAGCAGAGAGACAGGGGGAGATACGCAGTATTTT.

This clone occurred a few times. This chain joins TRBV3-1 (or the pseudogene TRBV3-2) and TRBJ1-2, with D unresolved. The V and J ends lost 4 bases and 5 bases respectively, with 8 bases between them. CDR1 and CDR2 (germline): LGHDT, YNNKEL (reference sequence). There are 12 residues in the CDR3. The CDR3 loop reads CASSLREYGYTF. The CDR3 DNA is TGTGCCAGCAGCCTCCGGGAGTATGGCTACACCTTC.

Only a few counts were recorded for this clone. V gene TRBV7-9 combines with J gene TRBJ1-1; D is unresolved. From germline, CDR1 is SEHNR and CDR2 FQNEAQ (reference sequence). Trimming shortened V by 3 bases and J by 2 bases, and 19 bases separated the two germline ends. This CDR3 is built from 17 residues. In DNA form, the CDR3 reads TGTGCCAGCAGCTTCCCGTCAGTTGGCCAATCAAACACTGAAGCTTTCTTT. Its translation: CASSFPSVGQSNTEAFF.

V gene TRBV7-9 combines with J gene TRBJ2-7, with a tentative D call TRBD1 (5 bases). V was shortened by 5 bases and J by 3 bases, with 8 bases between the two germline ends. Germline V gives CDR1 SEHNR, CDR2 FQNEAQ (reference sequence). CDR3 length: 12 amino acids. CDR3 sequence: CASSNTGYEQYF. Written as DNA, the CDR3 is TGTGCCAGCAGCAATACAGGCTACGAGCAGTACTTC. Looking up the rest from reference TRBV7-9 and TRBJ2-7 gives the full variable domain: DTGVSQNPRHKITKRGQNVTFRCDPISEHNRLYWYRQTLGQGPEFLTYFQNEAQLEKSRLLSDRFSAERPKGSFSTLEIQRTEQGDSAMYLCASSNTGYEQYFGPGTRLTVT.

CDR3 nucleotide sequence: TGCGCCAGCCCAAGAGGGCCCAGGGGGCTTACTGAAGCTTTCTTT. It yields the protein CASPRGPRGLTEAFF. V and J are TRBV5-1 and TRBJ1-1; 8 bases fit TRBD1. Germline loops: CDR1 SGHRS, CDR2 YFSETQ. J gave up 5 bases and V 7 bases, and 13 bases lay outside the gene matches. This CDR3 has 15 residues.

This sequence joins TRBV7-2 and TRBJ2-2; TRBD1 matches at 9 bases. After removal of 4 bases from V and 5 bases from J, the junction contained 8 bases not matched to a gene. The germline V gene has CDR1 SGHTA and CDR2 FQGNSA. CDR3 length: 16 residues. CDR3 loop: CASSSKGQGGTGELFF. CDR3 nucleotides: TGTGCCAGCAGCTCAAAGGGACAGGGCGGAACCGGGGAGCTGTTTTTT.

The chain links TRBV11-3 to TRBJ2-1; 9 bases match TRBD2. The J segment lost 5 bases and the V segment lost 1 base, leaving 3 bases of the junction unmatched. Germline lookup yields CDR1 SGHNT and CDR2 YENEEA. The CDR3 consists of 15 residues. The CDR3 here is CASSLGTSVNNEQFF. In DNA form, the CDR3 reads TGTGCCAGCAGCTTAGGGACTAGCGTAAACAATGAGCAGTTCTTC.

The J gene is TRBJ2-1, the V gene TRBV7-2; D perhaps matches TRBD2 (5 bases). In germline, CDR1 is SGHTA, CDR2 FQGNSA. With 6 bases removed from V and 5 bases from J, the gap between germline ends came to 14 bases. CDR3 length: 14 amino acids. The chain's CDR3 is CASRTPDWNNEQFF. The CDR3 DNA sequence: TGTGCCAGCAGGACCCCGGACTGGAACAATGAGCAGTTCTTC. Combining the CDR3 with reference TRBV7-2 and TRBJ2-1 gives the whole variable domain GAGVSQSPSNKVTEKGKDVELRCDPISGHTALYWYRQSLGQGLEFLIYFQGNSAPDKSGLPSDRFSAERTGGSVSTLTIQRTQQEDSAVYLCASRTPDWNNEQFFGPGTRLTVL.

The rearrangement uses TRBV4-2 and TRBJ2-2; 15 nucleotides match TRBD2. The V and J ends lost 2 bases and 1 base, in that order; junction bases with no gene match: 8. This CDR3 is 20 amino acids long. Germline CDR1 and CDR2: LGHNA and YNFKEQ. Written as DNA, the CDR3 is TGTGCCAGCAGCCAACCTAGACCGGGACTAGCGGGAGGGAACACCGGGGAGCTGTTTTTT. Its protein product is CASSQPRPGLAGGNTGELFF.

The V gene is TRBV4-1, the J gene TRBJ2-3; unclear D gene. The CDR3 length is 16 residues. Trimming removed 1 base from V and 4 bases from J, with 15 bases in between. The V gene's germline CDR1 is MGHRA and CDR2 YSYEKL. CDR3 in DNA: TGCGCCAGCAGCCAAGCCGCAGCGAGCACATCAGATACGCAGTATTTT. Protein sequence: CASSQAAASTSDTQYF.

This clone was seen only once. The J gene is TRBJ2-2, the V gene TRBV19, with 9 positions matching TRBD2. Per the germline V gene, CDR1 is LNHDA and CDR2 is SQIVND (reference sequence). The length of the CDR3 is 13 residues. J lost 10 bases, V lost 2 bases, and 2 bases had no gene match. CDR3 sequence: CASSIRGREELFF. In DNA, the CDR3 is TGTGCCAGTAGTATACGCGGGAGGGAGGAGCTGTTTTTT.

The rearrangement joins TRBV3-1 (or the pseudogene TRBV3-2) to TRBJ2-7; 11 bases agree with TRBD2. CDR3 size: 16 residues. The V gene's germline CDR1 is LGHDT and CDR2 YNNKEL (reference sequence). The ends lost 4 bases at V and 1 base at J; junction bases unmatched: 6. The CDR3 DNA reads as TGTGCCAGCAGCCCCGGGATAGCGGGAGGGTCCTACGAGCAGTACTTC. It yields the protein CASSPGIAGGSYEQYF.

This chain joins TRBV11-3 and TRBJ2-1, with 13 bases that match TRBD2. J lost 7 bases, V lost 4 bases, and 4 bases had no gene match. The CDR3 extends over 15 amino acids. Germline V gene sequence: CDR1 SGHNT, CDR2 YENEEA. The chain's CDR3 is CASSSGLAGTNEQFF. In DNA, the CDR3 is TGTGCCAGCAGCTCGGGACTAGCGGGAACTAATGAGCAGTTCTTC.

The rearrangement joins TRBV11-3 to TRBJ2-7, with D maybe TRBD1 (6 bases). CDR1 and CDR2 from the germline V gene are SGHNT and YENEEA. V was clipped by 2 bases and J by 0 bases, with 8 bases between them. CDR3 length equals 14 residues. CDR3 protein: CASSLNRASYEQYF. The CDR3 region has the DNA TGTGCCAGCAGCTTAAACAGGGCCTCCTACGAGCAGTACTTC.

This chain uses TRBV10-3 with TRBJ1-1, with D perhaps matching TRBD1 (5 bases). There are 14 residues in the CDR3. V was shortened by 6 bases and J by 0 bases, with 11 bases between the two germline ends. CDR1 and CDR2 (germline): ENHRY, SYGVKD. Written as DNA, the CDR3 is TGTGCCATCAGCGGACAAATGGTGAACACTGAAGCTTTCTTT. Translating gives CAISGQMVNTEAFF.

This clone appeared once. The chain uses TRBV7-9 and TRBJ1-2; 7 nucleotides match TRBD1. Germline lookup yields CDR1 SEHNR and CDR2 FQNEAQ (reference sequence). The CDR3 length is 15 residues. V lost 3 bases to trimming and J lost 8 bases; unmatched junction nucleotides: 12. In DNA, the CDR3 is TGTGCCAGCAGCTTCTCGGGACAGCAAATAGGCGGCTACACCTTC. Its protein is CASSFSGQQIGGYTF.

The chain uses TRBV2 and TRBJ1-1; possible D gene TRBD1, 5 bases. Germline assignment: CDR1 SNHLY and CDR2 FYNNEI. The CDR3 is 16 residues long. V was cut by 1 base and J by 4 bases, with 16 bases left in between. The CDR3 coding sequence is TGTGCCAGCAGTGAAGTGATGGGGCACCTGGGCACTGAAGCTTTCTTT. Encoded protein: CASSEVMGHLGTEAFF.

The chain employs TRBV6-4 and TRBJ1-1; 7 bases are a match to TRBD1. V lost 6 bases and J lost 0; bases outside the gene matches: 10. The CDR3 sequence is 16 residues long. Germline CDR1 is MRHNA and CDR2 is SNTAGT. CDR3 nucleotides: TGTGCCAGCAGGCGACAGGGTGGGTTGCTGAACACTGAAGCTTTCTTT. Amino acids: CASRRQGGLLNTEAFF.

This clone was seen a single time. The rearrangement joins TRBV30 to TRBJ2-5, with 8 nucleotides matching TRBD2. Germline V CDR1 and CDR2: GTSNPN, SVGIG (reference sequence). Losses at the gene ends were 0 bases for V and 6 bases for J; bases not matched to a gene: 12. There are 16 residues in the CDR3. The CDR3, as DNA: TGTGCCTGGAGTGTATTTGGACGGGAGGGCCGGAAGACCCAGTACTTC. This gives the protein CAWSVFGREGRKTQYF.

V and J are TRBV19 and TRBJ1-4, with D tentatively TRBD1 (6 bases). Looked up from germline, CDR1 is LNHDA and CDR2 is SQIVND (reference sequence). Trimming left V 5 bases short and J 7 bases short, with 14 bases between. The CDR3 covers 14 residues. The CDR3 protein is CASSLLYRAEKLFF. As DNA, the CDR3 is TGTGCCAGTAGTCTCCTCTACAGGGCTGAAAAACTGTTTTTT.

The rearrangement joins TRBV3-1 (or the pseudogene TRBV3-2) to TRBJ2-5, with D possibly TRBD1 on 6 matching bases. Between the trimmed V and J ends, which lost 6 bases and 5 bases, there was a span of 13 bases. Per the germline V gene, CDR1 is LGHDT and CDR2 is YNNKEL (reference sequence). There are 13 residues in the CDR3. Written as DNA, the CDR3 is TGTGCCAGCAGTCCCGGGACAAGGGAGACCCAGTACTTC. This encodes CASSPGTRETQYF.

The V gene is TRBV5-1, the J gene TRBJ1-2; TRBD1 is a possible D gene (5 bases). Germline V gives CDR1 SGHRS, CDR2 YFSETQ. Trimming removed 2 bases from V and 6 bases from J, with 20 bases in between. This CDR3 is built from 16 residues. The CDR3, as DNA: TGCGCCAGCAGCTTAGAATACCAGGGTAGGAGCCATGGCTACACCTTC. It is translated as CASSLEYQGRSHGYTF. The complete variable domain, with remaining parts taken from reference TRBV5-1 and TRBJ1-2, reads KAGVTQTPRYLIKTRGQQVTLSCSPISGHRSVSWYQQTPGQGLQFLFEYFSETQRNKGNFPGRFSGRQFSNSRSEMNVSTLELGDSALYLCASSLEYQGRSHGYTFGSGTRLTVV.

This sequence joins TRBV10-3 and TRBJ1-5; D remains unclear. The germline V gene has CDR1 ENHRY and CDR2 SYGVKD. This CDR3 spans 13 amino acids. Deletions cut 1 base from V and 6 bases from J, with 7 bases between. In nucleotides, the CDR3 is TGTGCCATCAGTGAGTTCGAGGGTCAGCCCCAGCATTTT. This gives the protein CAISEFEGQPQHF.